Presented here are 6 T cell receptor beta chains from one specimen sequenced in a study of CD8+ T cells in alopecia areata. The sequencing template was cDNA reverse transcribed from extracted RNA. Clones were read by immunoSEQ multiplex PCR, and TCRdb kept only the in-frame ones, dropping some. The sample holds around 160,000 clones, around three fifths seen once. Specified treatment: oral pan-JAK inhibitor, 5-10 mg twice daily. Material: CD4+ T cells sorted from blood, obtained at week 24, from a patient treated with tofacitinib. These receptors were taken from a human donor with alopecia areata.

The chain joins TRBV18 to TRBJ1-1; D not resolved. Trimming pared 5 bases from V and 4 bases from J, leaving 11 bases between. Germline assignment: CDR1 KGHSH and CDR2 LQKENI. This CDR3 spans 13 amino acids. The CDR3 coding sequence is TGTGCCAGCTCAACGGTGAGGGCCACTGAAGCTTTCTTT. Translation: CASSTVRATEAFF.

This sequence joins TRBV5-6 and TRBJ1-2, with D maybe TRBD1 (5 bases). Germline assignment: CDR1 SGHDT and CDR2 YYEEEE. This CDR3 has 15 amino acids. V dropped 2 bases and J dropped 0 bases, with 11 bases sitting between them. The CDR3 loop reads CASSFGALPNYGYTF. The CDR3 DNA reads TGTGCCAGCAGCTTCGGGGCTCTCCCTAACTATGGCTACACCTTC.

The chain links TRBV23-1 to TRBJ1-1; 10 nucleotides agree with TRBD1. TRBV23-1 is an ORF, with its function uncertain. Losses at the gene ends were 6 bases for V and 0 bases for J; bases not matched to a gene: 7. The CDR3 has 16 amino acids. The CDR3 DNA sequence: TGCGCCAGCAGCCACCCGGGACAGGGGCTGAACACTGAAGCTTTCTTT. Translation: CASSHPGQGLNTEAFF.

The CDR3 sequence: CAWSVPSAGGGEQYF. DNA of the CDR3: TGTGCCTGGAGTGTACCCTCTGCAGGGGGAGGCGAGCAGTACTTC. The chain joins TRBV30 to TRBJ2-7, with D possibly being TRBD1 (7 bases). The CDR3 is 15 residues long. CDR1 is GTSNPN, CDR2 SVGIG, per germline (reference sequence). V shed 0 bases and J shed 6 bases, with 18 bases lying between them.

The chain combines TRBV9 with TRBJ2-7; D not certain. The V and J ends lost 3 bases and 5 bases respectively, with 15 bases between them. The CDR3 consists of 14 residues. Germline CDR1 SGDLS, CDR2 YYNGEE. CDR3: CASSAATFSNEQYF. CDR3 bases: TGTGCCAGCAGCGCAGCGACTTTTAGTAACGAGCAGTACTTC.

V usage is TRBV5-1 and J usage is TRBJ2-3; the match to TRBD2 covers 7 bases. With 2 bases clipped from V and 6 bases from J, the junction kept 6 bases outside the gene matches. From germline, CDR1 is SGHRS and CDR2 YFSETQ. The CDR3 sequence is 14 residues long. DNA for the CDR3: TGCGCCAGCAGCTTAGATAGCGGGTCCGATACGCAGTATTTT. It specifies CASSLDSGSDTQYF.